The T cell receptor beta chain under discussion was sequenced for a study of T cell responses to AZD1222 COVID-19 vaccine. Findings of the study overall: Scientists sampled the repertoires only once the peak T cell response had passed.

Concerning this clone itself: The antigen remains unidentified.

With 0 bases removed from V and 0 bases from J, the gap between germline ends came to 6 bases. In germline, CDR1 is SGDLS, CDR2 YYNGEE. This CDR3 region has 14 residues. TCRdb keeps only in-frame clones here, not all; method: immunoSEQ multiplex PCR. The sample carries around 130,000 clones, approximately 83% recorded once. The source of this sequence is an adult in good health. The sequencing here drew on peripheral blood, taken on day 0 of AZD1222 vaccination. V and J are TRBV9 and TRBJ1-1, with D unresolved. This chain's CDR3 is CASSVVTVNTEAFF. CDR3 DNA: TGTGCCAGCAGCGTAGTAACAGTGAACACTGAAGCTTTCTTT.